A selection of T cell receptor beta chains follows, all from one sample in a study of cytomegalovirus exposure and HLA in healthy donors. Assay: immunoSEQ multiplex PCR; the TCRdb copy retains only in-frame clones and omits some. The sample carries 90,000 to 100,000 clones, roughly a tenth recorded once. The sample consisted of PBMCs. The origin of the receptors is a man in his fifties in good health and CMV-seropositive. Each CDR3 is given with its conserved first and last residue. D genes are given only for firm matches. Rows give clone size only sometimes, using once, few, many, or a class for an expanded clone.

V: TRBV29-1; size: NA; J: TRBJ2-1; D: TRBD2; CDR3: CSSRTSGRVNEQFF; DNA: TGCAGCTCCAGGACTAGCGGGAGGGTAAATGAGCAGTTCTTC
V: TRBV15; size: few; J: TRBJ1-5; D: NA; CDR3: CATSRDRGTVDQPQHF; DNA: TGTGCCACCAGCAGGGATAGGGGCACAGTAGATCAGCCCCAGCATTTT
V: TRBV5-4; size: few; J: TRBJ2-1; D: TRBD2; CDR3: CASSTSGSREQFF; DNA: TGTGCCAGCAGCACCAGCGGGAGCCGGGAGCAGTTCTTC
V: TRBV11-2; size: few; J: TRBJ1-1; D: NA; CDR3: CASSLGGDYSEAFF; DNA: TGTGCCAGCAGCCTAGGGGGGGATTACTCTGAAGCTTTCTTT
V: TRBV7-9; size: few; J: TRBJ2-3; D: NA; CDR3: CASSLEVANTQYF; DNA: TGTGCCAGCAGCTTAGAGGTAGCAAATACGCAGTATTTT
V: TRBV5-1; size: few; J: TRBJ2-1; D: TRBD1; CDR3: CASSSRTGVNNEQFF; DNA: TGCGCCAGCAGTTCTAGGACAGGGGTCAACAATGAGCAGTTCTTC
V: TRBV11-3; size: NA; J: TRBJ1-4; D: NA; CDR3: CASSNQGNDEKPFF; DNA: TGTGCCAGCAGCAACCAGGGGAATGACGAAAAACCGTTTTTT
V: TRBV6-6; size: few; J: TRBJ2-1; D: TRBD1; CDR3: CASSGQGNEQFF; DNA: TGTGCCAGCAGTGGACAGGGGAATGAGCAGTTCTTC
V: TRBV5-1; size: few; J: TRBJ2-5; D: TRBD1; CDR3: CASSLDDRGQETQYF; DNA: TGCGCCAGCAGCTTGGACGACAGGGGACAAGAGACCCAGTACTTC
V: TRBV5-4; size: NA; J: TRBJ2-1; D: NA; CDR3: CASSQSVKEQFF; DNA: TGTGCCAGCAGCCAGTCAGTTAAGGAGCAGTTCTTC
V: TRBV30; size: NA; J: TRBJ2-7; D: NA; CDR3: CAWSGLERVYEQYF; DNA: TGTGCCTGGAGTGGCCTGGAGCGGGTCTACGAGCAGTACTTC
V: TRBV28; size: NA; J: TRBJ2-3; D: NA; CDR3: CASSLLTDTQYF; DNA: TGTGCCAGCAGTTTACTTACAGATACGCAGTATTTT
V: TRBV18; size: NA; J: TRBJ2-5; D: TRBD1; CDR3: CASSPFEGAQETQYF; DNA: TGTGCCAGCTCACCCTTTGAGGGGGCTCAAGAGACCCAGTACTTC
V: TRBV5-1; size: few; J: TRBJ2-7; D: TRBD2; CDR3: CASSLDSREIDEQYF; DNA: TGCGCCAGCAGCTTGGATTCGCGGGAGATCGACGAGCAGTACTTC
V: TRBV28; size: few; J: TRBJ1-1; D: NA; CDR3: CASSLENRATEAFF; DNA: TGTGCCAGCAGTTTAGAAAACAGGGCAACTGAAGCTTTCTTT
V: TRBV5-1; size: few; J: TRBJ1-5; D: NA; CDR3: CASSLDLGNQPQHF; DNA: TGCGCCAGCAGCTTGGATCTAGGCAATCAGCCCCAGCATTTT
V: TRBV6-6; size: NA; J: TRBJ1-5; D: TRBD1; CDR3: CASGPHRGDNQPQHF; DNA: TGTGCCAGCGGCCCACACAGGGGGGACAATCAGCCCCAGCATTTT
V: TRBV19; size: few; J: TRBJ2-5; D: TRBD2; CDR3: CASSIVASGRTRKTQYF; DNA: TGTGCCAGTAGTATAGTTGCTAGCGGGAGGACGCGGAAGACCCAGTACTTC
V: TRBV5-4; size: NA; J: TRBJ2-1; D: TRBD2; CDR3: CASSWGREGRMEQFF; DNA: TGTGCCAGCAGCTGGGGGCGGGAGGGCCGTATGGAGCAGTTCTTC
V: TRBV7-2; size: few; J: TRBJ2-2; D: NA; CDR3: CASSPHKNTGELFF; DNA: TGTGCCAGCAGCCCTCACAAGAACACCGGGGAGCTGTTTTTT
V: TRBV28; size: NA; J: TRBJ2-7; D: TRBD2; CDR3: CASRAGGGSYEQYF; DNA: TGTGCCAGCAGGGCCGGCGGCGGGAGCTACGAGCAGTACTTC
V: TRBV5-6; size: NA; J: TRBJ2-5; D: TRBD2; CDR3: CASSYTSGRAGGETQYF; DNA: TGTGCCAGCAGCTATACTAGCGGGAGGGCCGGAGGAGAGACCCAGTACTTC
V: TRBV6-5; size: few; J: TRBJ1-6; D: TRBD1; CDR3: CASSSDRVYSPLHF; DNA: TGTGCCAGCAGCTCTGACAGGGTGTATTCACCCCTCCACTTT
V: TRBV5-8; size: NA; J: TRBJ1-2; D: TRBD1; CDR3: CASRRQGAGYGYTF; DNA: TGTGCCAGCAGAAGACAGGGGGCAGGCTATGGCTACACCTTC
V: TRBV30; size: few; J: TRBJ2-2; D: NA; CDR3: CAWRKGNLNTGELFF; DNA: TGTGCCTGGAGGAAGGGGAACCTAAACACCGGGGAGCTGTTTTTT
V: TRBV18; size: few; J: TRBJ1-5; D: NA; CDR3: CASSQAGSPGSNQPQHF; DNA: TGTGCCAGCTCACAGGCAGGTTCCCCGGGGAGCAATCAGCCCCAGCATTTT
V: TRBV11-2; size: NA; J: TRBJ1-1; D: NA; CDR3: CASSLDTRTENTEAFF; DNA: TGTGCCAGCAGCTTAGATACCAGGACAGAAAACACTGAAGCTTTCTTT
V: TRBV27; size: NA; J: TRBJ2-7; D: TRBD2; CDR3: CASSRQAGDYEQYF; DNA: TGTGCCAGCAGCCGGCAAGCGGGAGACTACGAGCAGTACTTC